Reported below is one T cell receptor beta chain. The antigen is unknown. Trimming shortened V by 2 bases and J by 6 bases, and 18 bases separated the two germline ends. This CDR3 is 15 amino acids long. In germline, CDR1 is SGHRS, CDR2 YFSETQ. One entry per CDR3 protein, called by TCRdb with MiXCR from the reads. The sample contains 450,000 to 600,000 distinct CDR3 sequences, around 30% of which appear only once. The sample is drawn from a study of T cell repertoires in cytomegalovirus infection. About the study: Selection of CMV epitopes for the study included recently identified HLA-C-restricted and well-studied HLA-B-restricted ones. CMV infection and matching HLA type were both indicated by public TCR beta signatures. Whole-study findings and limits: The response measured ex vivo was dominated by TCR beta clonotypes (HLA-C-restricted and CMV-specific). Public TCR beta family frequency separated CMV-and-HLA carriers, including in an independent cohort.

The sequence came from a human donor in good health (CMV status not recorded). Some clones in this sample may be carry-over from other donors' samples. The source was cultured PBMCs, collected from culture after CMV antigen stimulation. This sequence joins TRBV5-1 and TRBJ2-7; possible D gene TRBD2, 6 bases. CDR3 sequence reads: CASSFAGTRRSEQYF. The CDR3, as DNA: TGCGCCAGCAGCTTTGCAGGGACTCGTAGGAGCGAGCAGTACTTC.